This TCR beta chain was observed in a study of shared clonotypes between healthy human individuals. As to this clone: The antigen is not known.

V lost 5 bases and J lost 6; bases outside the gene matches: 11. The germline V gene has CDR1 LNHDA and CDR2 SQIVND (reference sequence). The CDR3 spans 15 residues. Sequencing was performed with immunoSEQ multiplex PCR; in TCRdb, only in-frame clones are kept and a portion is missing. The repertoire consists of roughly 760,000 clones, with roughly 70% occurring once and the leading ten covering over 1.5%. Study findings and constraints: In having few donors, the study represented limited genetic and exposure-history diversity.

This chain joins TRBV19 and TRBJ2-7; 9 bases line up with TRBD2. The sequence was collected from a woman aged 25 to 39 in good health. The specimen sequenced was memory CD4+ T cells sorted from blood. The subset denotes: CD45RA-negative fraction. The CDR3 nucleotides read TGTGCCAGTAGTCGCGCGGCGGGAGGGTCGGGCGAGCAGTACTTC. Protein product: CASSRAAGGSGEQYF.